These 10 T cell receptor beta chains share one sample of origin, sequenced in a study of T cell responses to AZD1222 COVID-19 vaccine. TCRdb's copy holds only in-frame clones and misses some; the assay was immunoSEQ multiplex PCR. Among some 120,000 clones listed, just over 90% were seen once. The specimen was peripheral blood, collected on day 0 of AZD1222 vaccination. The receptor set was obtained from an adult in good health.

The chain joins TRBV6-1 to TRBJ2-7, with D perhaps TRBD1 (6 bases). The CDR3 covers 14 residues. Germline values: CDR1 MNHNS, CDR2 SASEGT. V shed 6 bases and J shed 2 bases, with 14 bases lying between them. CDR3 coding DNA: TGTGCCAGCAGCCAGGGACATTCGACCTACGAGCAGTACTTC. It yields the protein CASSQGHSTYEQYF.

The V and J genes are TRBV6-5 and TRBJ2-1; 9 nucleotides line up with TRBD1. CDR1 is MNHEY and CDR2 is SVGAGI in the germline V gene. The CDR3 contains 15 residues. Trimming removed 5 bases from V and 7 bases from J; junction bases left unmatched: 9. The CDR3 DNA is TGTGCCAGCAGTACGGGACAGGGAGACTATAATGAGCAGTTCTTC. The encoded protein is CASSTGQGDYNEQFF.

The chain joins TRBV5-1 to TRBJ2-6, with a weak D call TRBD2 (5 bases). Germline V gene sequence: CDR1 SGHRS, CDR2 YFSETQ. V shed 4 bases and J shed 0 bases, with 11 bases lying between them. The CDR3 is 16 amino acids. The CDR3 DNA is TGCGCCAGCAGCCGGGAACTAATCTCTGGGGCCAACGTCCTGACTTTC. It yields the protein CASSRELISGANVLTF. The entire variable domain, with the rest obtained from reference TRBV5-1 and TRBJ2-6, is as follows: KAGVTQTPRYLIKTRGQQVTLSCSPISGHRSVSWYQQTPGQGLQFLFEYFSETQRNKGNFPGRFSGRQFSNSRSEMNVSTLELGDSALYLCASSRELISGANVLTFGAGSRLTVL.

V and J are TRBV10-3 and TRBJ1-2, with TRBD1 identical over 9 bases. The trim removed 6 bases at V and 7 bases at J, leaving 9 bases unmatched. The CDR3 sequence is 14 residues long. Germline lookup yields CDR1 ENHRY and CDR2 SYGVKD. This CDR3 is CAISRDRESSGYTF. CDR3 bases: TGTGCCATCAGCCGGGACAGGGAAAGTTCTGGCTACACCTTC.

V and J are TRBV7-2 and TRBJ2-1; 7 bases agree with TRBD1. Germline assignment: CDR1 SGHTA and CDR2 FQGNSA. CDR3 length: 15 amino acids. Losses at the gene ends were 1 base for V and 4 bases for J; bases not matched to a gene: 4. The CDR3 nucleotides read TGTGCCAGCAGCTTAGGTAGGGGGCGGTACAATGAGCAGTTCTTC. It translates to CASSLGRGRYNEQFF.

This sequence joins TRBV28 and TRBJ2-7, with D uncertain. This CDR3 has 12 residues. Germline CDR1 MDHEN, CDR2 SYDVKM. V shed 8 bases and J shed 1 base, with 9 bases lying between them. The CDR3 DNA sequence: TGTGCCAGCGGAAGTGGGTCCTACGAGCAGTACTTC. Its protein is CASGSGSYEQYF. Looking up the rest from reference TRBV28 and TRBJ2-7 gives the full variable domain: DVKVTQSSRYLVKRTGEKVFLECVQDMDHENMFWYRQDPGLGLRLIYFSYDVKMKEKGDIPEGYSVSREKKERFSLILESASTNQTSMYLCASGSGSYEQYFGPGTRLTVT.

The chain joins TRBV15 to TRBJ2-2, with D possibly TRBD2 on 5 matching bases. Trimming took off 0 bases at V and 5 bases at J, with 16 bases between the two ends. The CDR3 covers 17 residues. The germline CDR1 and CDR2 sequences are LNHNV and YYDKDF (reference sequence). The CDR3 sequence: CATSREASPRGTGELFF. The CDR3 bases are TGTGCCACCAGCAGAGAGGCGAGCCCCAGAGGGACCGGGGAGCTGTTTTTT.

The V gene is TRBV28, the J gene TRBJ1-3; D uncertain. With 7 bases removed from V and 0 bases from J, the gap between germline ends came to 7 bases. CDR3 length: 13 amino acids. Looked up from germline, CDR1 is MDHEN and CDR2 is SYDVKM. For the CDR3, the DNA is TGTGCCAGCAACTCATTCTCTGGAAACACCATATATTTT. Its translation: CASNSFSGNTIYF.

This clone was seen a handful of times. This chain connects TRBV5-4 to TRBJ1-6; 7 nucleotides line up with TRBD1. Per the germline V gene, CDR1 is SGHNT and CDR2 is YYREEE (reference sequence). The V and J ends lost 0 bases and 13 bases, in that order; junction bases with no gene match: 7. The CDR3 loop spans 14 amino acids. CDR3 DNA: TGTGCCAGCAGCTTGGACAGGGGATATAGTCCCCTCCACTTT. Translating gives CASSLDRGYSPLHF.

On this clone itself: The sample holds other DNA sequences that translate to the same CDR3. The CDR3 DNA reads as TGCGCCAGCAGCTCTAGCGGAGGTTACAATGAGCAGTTCTTC. Translating it yields CASSSSGGYNEQFF. The chain links TRBV5-1 to TRBJ2-1; 7 bases are shared with TRBD2. J gave up 4 bases and V 3 bases, and 4 bases lay outside the gene matches. Germline V lookup: CDR1 SGHRS, CDR2 YFSETQ. The CDR3 is 14 residues long.